The present T cell receptor beta chain was sequenced within a study of siplizumab effects on memory and regulatory T cells. Clones were read by immunoSEQ multiplex PCR, and TCRdb kept only the in-frame ones, dropping some. The profile shows tens of thousands of clones, 87% of them singletons. In germline, CDR1 is SGHTA, CDR2 FQGNSA. CDR3 length: 13 amino acids. V lost 5 bases and J 8 bases, leaving 12 bases between the germline ends. This chain links TRBV7-2 with TRBJ1-4; TRBD1 might be the D (6 bases). The clonotype originates from a human donor in good health. The material sequenced was Tregs sorted from blood. The CDR3 sequence is CASSLGTREKLFF. For the CDR3, the DNA is TGTGCCAGCAGCCTCGGGACAAGGGAAAAACTGTTTTTT.